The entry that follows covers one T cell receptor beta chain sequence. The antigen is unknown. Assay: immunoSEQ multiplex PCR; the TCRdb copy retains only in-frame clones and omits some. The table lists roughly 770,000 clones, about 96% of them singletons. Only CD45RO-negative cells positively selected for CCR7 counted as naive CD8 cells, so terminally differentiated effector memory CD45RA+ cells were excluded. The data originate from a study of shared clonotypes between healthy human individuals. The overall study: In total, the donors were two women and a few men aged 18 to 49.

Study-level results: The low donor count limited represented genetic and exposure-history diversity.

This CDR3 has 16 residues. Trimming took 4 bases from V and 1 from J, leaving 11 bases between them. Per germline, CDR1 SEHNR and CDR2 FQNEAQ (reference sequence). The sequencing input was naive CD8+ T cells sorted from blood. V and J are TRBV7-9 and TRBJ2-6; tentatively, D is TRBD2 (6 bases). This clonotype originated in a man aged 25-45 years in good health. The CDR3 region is CASSSSRGSGANVLTF. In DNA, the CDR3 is TGTGCCAGCAGCTCAAGCCGGGGGTCTGGGGCCAACGTCCTGACTTTC.